Each of the 23 T cell receptor beta chains below was sequenced from the same sample in a study of T cell responses to AZD1222 COVID-19 vaccine. Assay used: immunoSEQ multiplex PCR; TCRdb lists only in-frame clones, some missing. The sample has roughly 120,000 clones; more than 70% are singletons. The sequenced sample was peripheral blood, obtained on day 0 of AZD1222 vaccination. The source of these receptors is an adult in good health.

This clone was recorded once. The genes are TRBV7-2 and TRBJ1-2; tentative D call: TRBD1 (6 bases). V was cut by 8 bases and J by 2 bases, with 15 bases left in between. The CDR3 consists of 14 residues. Germline-derived CDR1 and CDR2 are SGHTA and FQGNSA. The CDR3 bases are TGTGCCAGCGAAGGGGGGGGGCGCAACTATGGCTACACCTTC. This encodes CASEGGGRNYGYTF.

V usage is TRBV7-8 and J usage is TRBJ2-7, with a weak D call TRBD1 (5 bases). The V gene's germline CDR1 is SGHVS and CDR2 FQNEAQ. The CDR3 has 14 amino acids. Trimming took off 1 base at V and 1 base at J, with 8 bases between the two ends. The CDR3 loop is CASSLGAGSYEQYF. Written as DNA, the CDR3 is TGTGCCAGCAGCTTAGGGGCAGGGTCCTACGAGCAGTACTTC.

This chain links TRBV5-4 with TRBJ2-1; 7 nucleotides line up with TRBD1. The trim removed 0 bases at V and 0 bases at J, leaving 9 bases unmatched. Germline lookup yields CDR1 SGHNT and CDR2 YYREEE (reference sequence). The length of the CDR3 is 18 residues. For the CDR3, the DNA is TGTGCCAGCAGCTTGGCCGGAGGACAGGACATCTCCTACAATGAGCAGTTCTTC. Translation gives CASSLAGGQDISYNEQFF.

The rearrangement links TRBV9 to TRBJ2-2; D possibly corresponds to TRBD2 (6 bases). The germline gives CDR1 SGDLS, CDR2 YYNGEE. The CDR3 is made up of 15 amino acids. V lost 4 bases and J lost 5, with 15 bases in between. CDR3 sequence: CASSYTGSRTGELFF. The CDR3 DNA sequence: TGTGCCAGCAGCTACACCGGGAGTCGGACCGGGGAGCTGTTTTTT.

The CDR3 DNA reads as TGTGCCAGCAGACCTTCTTTTGGACGGACTAACTATGGCTACACCTTC. Encoded protein: CASRPSFGRTNYGYTF. The chain uses TRBV3-1 (or the pseudogene TRBV3-2) and TRBJ1-2; no firm D call. The CDR3 totals 16 residues. Germline V gene data show CDR1 as LGHDT and CDR2 as YNNKEL (reference sequence). Trimming removed 6 bases from V and 0 bases from J, with 17 bases in between.

This chain links TRBV9 with TRBJ2-7, with 8 nucleotides matching TRBD1. The CDR3 length is 15 residues. After removal of 1 base from V and 3 bases from J, the junction contained 6 bases not matched to a gene. CDR1 is SGDLS, CDR2 YYNGEE, per germline. CDR3 nucleotides: TGTGCCAGCAGCGTATCGGGACAGGAATTCTACGAGCAGTACTTC. Its protein product is CASSVSGQEFYEQYF.

V usage is TRBV19 and J usage is TRBJ2-7, with D perhaps matching TRBD2 (5 bases). Germline CDR1 reads LNHDA; CDR2 reads SQIVND (reference sequence). This CDR3 region has 11 residues. Trimming took off 5 bases at V and 7 bases at J, with 9 bases between the two ends. The DNA of the CDR3 is TGTGCCAGTAGTGCCCGGGAAGAGCAGTACTTC. Amino acids: CASSAREEQYF.

The gene calls are TRBV6-2 or TRBV6-3 and TRBJ2-2; no firm D call. Germline lookup yields CDR1 MNHEY and CDR2 SVGEGT. The CDR3 runs to 15 residues. Trimming took 3 bases from V and 3 from J, leaving 11 bases between them. This CDR3 is CASSYGVIYTGELFF. CDR3 nucleotide sequence: TGTGCCAGCAGTTATGGGGTGATATACACCGGGGAGCTGTTTTTT.

This chain uses TRBV30 with TRBJ2-2; D is perhaps TRBD1 (7 bases). Deletions cut 2 bases from V and 5 bases from J, with 21 bases between. CDR1 is GTSNPN, CDR2 SVGIG, per germline (reference sequence). The CDR3 spans 17 residues. CDR3 nucleotide sequence: TGTGCCTGGAGTCGGAGTCGGACTACAGGGGTGACCGGGGAGCTGTTTTTT. This gives the protein CAWSRSRTTGVTGELFF. Complete variable domain (other parts from reference TRBV30 and TRBJ2-2): SQTIHQWPATLVQPVGSPLSLECTVEGTSNPNLYWYRQAAGRGLQLLFYSVGIGQISSEVPQNLSASRPQDRQFILSSKKLLLSDSGFYLCAWSRSRTTGVTGELFFGEGSRLTVL.

This clone was detected only once. This rearrangement joins TRBV6-5 to TRBJ2-2; 11 nucleotides agree with TRBD1. The junction had 3 bases not matched to a gene; V was cut back by 5 bases and J by 7 bases. The germline V gene has CDR1 MNHEY and CDR2 SVGAGI. The CDR3 consists of 14 residues. The CDR3 reads CASSRDRGSGELFF. In DNA, the CDR3 is TGTGCCAGCAGTCGGGACAGGGGGAGCGGGGAGCTGTTTTTT.

The genes are TRBV5-4 and TRBJ2-1, with D possibly matching TRBD1 (5 bases). V gave up 0 bases and J gave up 1 base, with 5 bases separating them. Germline CDR1 SGHNT, CDR2 YYREEE (reference sequence). The CDR3 extends over 14 amino acids. The CDR3, as DNA: TGTGCCAGCAGCTTGGCAGGGTCCTACAATGAGCAGTTCTTC. It is translated as CASSLAGSYNEQFF.

This sequence joins TRBV19 and TRBJ1-4; a weak D match, TRBD1 (5 bases). CDR1 is LNHDA, CDR2 SQIVND, per germline (reference sequence). CDR3 length: 13 residues. Trimming took off 8 bases at V and 4 bases at J, with 11 bases between the two ends. CDR3 in amino acids: CASCKGINEKLFF. CDR3 sequence (DNA): TGTGCCAGTTGTAAGGGGATTAATGAAAAACTGTTTTTT.

CDR3 in DNA: TGTGCCAGCAGCTTAGCTGCGATCGGCAATCAGCCCCAGCATTTT. It specifies CASSLAAIGNQPQHF. The chain combines TRBV7-2 with TRBJ1-5; D unresolved. This CDR3 is built from 15 residues. The germline CDR1 and CDR2 sequences are SGHTA and FQGNSA. V lost 0 bases and J lost 2, with 8 bases in between.

V and J are TRBV7-9 and TRBJ1-1; no definite D call. CDR1 is SEHNR, CDR2 FQNEAQ, per germline (reference sequence). This CDR3 region has 13 residues. Trimming removed 4 bases at V and 3 bases at J, with 9 bases between. CDR3 DNA sequence: TGTGCCAGCAGCTCAGAACCCTACACTGAAGCTTTCTTT. It encodes CASSSEPYTEAFF.

This chain joins TRBV28 and TRBJ1-5, with TRBD1 as a possible D gene (5 bases). CDR1 is MDHEN and CDR2 is SYDVKM in the germline V gene. The CDR3 contains 17 residues. The V gene lost 6 bases and the J gene lost 0 bases, with 18 bases spanning the gap. In nucleotides, the CDR3 is TGTGCCAGCAGCTGGGGACTGACCCCTTATAGCAATCAGCCCCAGCATTTT. This translates into CASSWGLTPYSNQPQHF. Full variable domain (remainder filled in from reference TRBV28 and TRBJ1-5): DVKVTQSSRYLVKRTGEKVFLECVQDMDHENMFWYRQDPGLGLRLIYFSYDVKMKEKGDIPEGYSVSREKKERFSLILESASTNQTSMYLCASSWGLTPYSNQPQHFGDGTRLSIL.

The chain carries TRBV9 and TRBJ2-7; 8 bases align to TRBD2. V lost 4 bases, J lost 7 bases, and 13 bases stayed unmatched. This CDR3 region has 15 residues. Germline V gene data show CDR1 as SGDLS and CDR2 as YYNGEE. CDR3: CASSLPPEAGAEQYF. The CDR3 DNA reads TGTGCCAGCAGCCTTCCCCCCGAAGCGGGGGCGGAGCAGTACTTC.

The V and J genes are TRBV4-2 and TRBJ1-5; 8 bases are a match to TRBD1. This CDR3 is built from 14 residues. Losses at the gene ends were 5 bases for V and 2 bases for J; bases not matched to a gene: 2. Per germline, CDR1 LGHNA and CDR2 YNFKEQ. The CDR3: CASSGQGGNQPQHF. DNA of the CDR3: TGTGCCAGCAGCGGACAGGGAGGCAATCAGCCCCAGCATTTT.

This clone appeared a few times. The J gene is TRBJ2-1, the V gene TRBV5-1; D is uncertain. CDR3 length equals 15 residues. Trimming left V 0 bases short and J 4 bases short, with 11 bases between. Germline V gene lookup returns CDR1 SGHRS and CDR2 YFSETQ. The CDR3 DNA sequence: TGCGCCAGCAGCTTGGAAGGGCTCGGGTACAATGAGCAGTTCTTC. Translated, it gives CASSLEGLGYNEQFF.

The rearrangement links TRBV7-2 to TRBJ2-5; TRBD1 or TRBD2 may be the D gene (6 bases each). Deletions cut 2 bases from V and 4 bases from J, with 11 bases between. The germline V gene has CDR1 SGHTA and CDR2 FQGNSA. The CDR3 length is 14 residues. The CDR3 DNA sequence: TGTGCCAGCAGCTTATCTGGGGGGCCAGAGACCCAGTACTTC. Protein sequence: CASSLSGGPETQYF.

The chain recombines TRBV23-1 with TRBJ1-4, with a possible D match to TRBD1 (5 bases). TRBV23-1 is an ORF; its function is uncertain. The CDR3 length is 16 residues. The V end lost 0 bases, the J end lost 4 bases, and 12 bases lay between the germline ends. The CDR3 here is CASSQSRQRDNEKLFF. Written as DNA, the CDR3 is TGCGCCAGCAGTCAATCCCGACAGCGAGATAATGAAAAACTGTTTTTT.

The rearrangement joins TRBV9 to TRBJ2-5; D is ambiguous. CDR3 length: 15 amino acids. Germline-derived CDR1 and CDR2 are SGDLS and YYNGEE. The V end lost 4 bases, the J end lost 1 base, and 14 bases lay between the germline ends. The CDR3 DNA is TGTGCCAGCAGCCCCCGAGCCCGGGTCCAAGAGACCCAGTACTTC. It is translated as CASSPRARVQETQYF. Filled out from reference TRBV9 and TRBJ2-5, the complete variable domain reads DSGVTQTPKHLITATGQRVTLRCSPRSGDLSVYWYQQSLDQGLQFLIQYYNGEERAKGNILERFSAQQFPDLHSELNLSSLELGDSALYFCASSPRARVQETQYFGPGTRLLVL.

The chain carries TRBV7-2 and TRBJ1-4; perhaps TRBD1 as D (6 bases). Trimming left V 1 base short and J 3 bases short, with 9 bases between. The CDR3 has 15 residues. CDR1 SGHTA and CDR2 FQGNSA come from the germline V gene. The CDR3 DNA is TGTGCCAGCAGCTTAGGGCAGGGGTCTAATGAAAAACTGTTTTTT. Its translation is CASSLGQGSNEKLFF.

This clone has a single count. The V gene is TRBV19, the J gene TRBJ2-5; 7 positions match TRBD1. Per the germline V gene, CDR1 is LNHDA and CDR2 is SQIVND (reference sequence). The CDR3 has 13 amino acids. V dropped 7 bases and J dropped 4; count of bases not matched to a gene: 6. The CDR3 region is CASKTGKGETQYF. The CDR3 coding sequence is TGTGCCAGTAAGACAGGGAAAGGAGAGACCCAGTACTTC.